This T cell receptor beta chain was profiled in a study of T cell repertoires in cytomegalovirus infection. Study summary: Shared public TCR beta signatures pointed to both CMV infection and a matching HLA type.

With regard to this clonotype: What it binds is unknown.

TCRdb reanalysed the reads using MiXCR and keeps one entry per CDR3 protein. This table holds around 900,000 distinct CDR3 sequences, roughly 30% found once. Germline CDR1 reads DFQATT; CDR2 reads SNEGSKA (reference sequence). Trimming shortened V by 6 bases and J by 6 bases, and 14 bases separated the two germline ends. This CDR3 has 12 residues. Source: cultured CD8+ T cells from PBMCs, taken from culture after CMV antigen stimulation. The chain links TRBV20-1 to TRBJ1-1; D perhaps matches TRBD1 (5 bases). This clonotype was sampled from a human donor in good health (CMV status not recorded). Some clones in this sample may be carry-over from other donors' samples. This CDR3 is CSAIGAFPEAFF. CDR3 nucleotide sequence: TGCAGTGCCATCGGGGCCTTCCCTGAAGCTTTCTTT.